The sequence of this T cell receptor (beta chain) was determined in a study of metastatic and nonmetastatic thyroid tumors. Study information: Across peripheral blood and tumor or nodule tissue samples taken from malignant and benign thyroid patients, the repertoires were compared with one another. Overall study findings and caveats: Malignant thyroid tumors reportedly had TCR beta diversity that was significantly higher than in benign nodules, in blood and tumor.

No treatment of any kind had been given to any patient before thyroid surgery. Methods used by the authors: A distant-metastasis classifier for papillary thyroid cancer was built using CDR3 differences across clinicopathological groups. TCRdb re-processed the PCR reads through MiXCR. TCRdb assigned the V and J calls; the authors' analysis was not used. The sample holds about 47,000 clones, 24% seen once. Of note for this clone: Its cognate antigen is unknown.

CDR3 length equals 14 residues. V was cut by 8 bases and J by 0 bases, with 11 bases left in between. Germline assignment: CDR1 MNHNS and CDR2 SASEGT. This chain uses TRBV6-1 with TRBJ2-1; D not resolved. This receptor was identified in a male donor with papillary thyroid cancer or a benign thyroid nodule (not recorded which). Some clones in this sample may be carry-over from other donors' samples. The sample consisted of blood. The CDR3 sequence is CASGKSSSYNEQFF. For the CDR3, the DNA is TGTGCCAGCGGAAAATCGAGCTCCTACAATGAGCAGTTCTTC.